This paragraph reports one T cell receptor (beta chain). The data derive from a study of blood T cell repertoires in COVID-19. Overall study context: Italy, Spain and the United States were the sources of the convalescent and acute COVID-19 samples. The cDNA or gDNA used as material had been derived from T cells, B-cell-depleted T cells, or PBMCs.

Per the original data handling: Amplification of reference gene primers provided the estimated nucleated cell counts. Using immunoSEQ multiplex PCR, the repertoire was profiled, and TCRdb retains in-frame clones only, with some absent. Clonal size and the V and J genes are those of that table, whereas D and trimming came from the DNA. Of some 250,000 clones in the sample, roughly 87% were seen once. Sample: peripheral blood. This sequence was found in a woman under 40 with acute or convalescent COVID-19.

In nucleotides, the CDR3 is TGTGCCAGCAGCCAATCGGCGACTAGCTTAGAACCAGATACGCAGTATTTT. Residues: CASSQSATSLEPDTQYF. The V gene is TRBV4-2, the J gene TRBJ2-3; 7 nucleotides align to TRBD2. CDR3 size: 17 residues. The V gene's germline CDR1 is LGHNA and CDR2 YNFKEQ. The ends lost 2 bases at V and 4 bases at J; junction bases unmatched: 12.